A selection of T cell receptor beta chains follows, all from one sample in a study of immune cell composition in non-small cell lung cancer. Only in-frame clones appear in the TCRdb table, and some are missing; sequencing was by immunoSEQ multiplex PCR. The table has roughly 3,000 clones, nearly 85% seen once. The sequencing sample was made of lung tumor tissue. All receptors come from a human donor with non-small cell lung cancer. CDR3s include the opening cysteine and the closing phenylalanine or tryptophan. The D gene is left open where the match is weak. Not every row has a clone size; where given, it reads once, few, many or a size class.

J gene,V gene,clone size,D gene,CDR3 protein,CDR3 DNA
TRBJ2-3,TRBV19,.,TRBD2,CASSVLAGNTDTQYF,TGTGCCAGTAGTGTTCTAGCGGGAAACACAGATACGCAGTATTTT
TRBJ2-7,TRBV4-1,.,TRBD2,CASSQESSSGSWYEQYF,TGCGCCAGCAGCCAAGAAAGCTCTAGCGGGAGTTGGTACGAGCAGTACTTC
TRBJ1-2,TRBV28,.,TRBD1,CATWTGDNDGYTF,TGTGCCACCTGGACAGGGGACAATGATGGCTACACCTTC
TRBJ2-5,TRBV5-6,few,TRBD1,CASSLRGQGEETQYF,TGTGCCAGCAGCCTCAGGGGACAGGGGGAGGAGACCCAGTACTTC
TRBJ2-1,TRBV7-9,.,.,CASSLSSSYNEQFF,TGTGCCAGCAGCTTATCTAGCTCCTACAATGAGCAGTTCTTC
TRBJ2-2,TRBV7-9,once,TRBD1,CASSPPGQSMTGELFF,TGTGCCAGCAGCCCACCGGGACAGTCTATGACCGGGGAGCTGTTTTTT
TRBJ2-6,TRBV7-9,.,TRBD2,CASSGGTSVDSVGANVLTF,TGTGCCAGCAGCGGAGGGACTAGCGTTGACTCAGTTGGGGCCAACGTCCTGACTTTC
TRBJ1-2,TRBV19,.,.,CASSKSGDYGYTF,TGTGCCAGTAGTAAGTCGGGAGACTATGGCTACACCTTC
TRBJ1-2,TRBV19,.,.,CASSWAAGSNYGYTF,TGTGCCAGTAGTTGGGCCGCAGGATCTAACTATGGCTACACCTTC
TRBJ2-2,TRBV9,.,.,CASSVTSGTGELFF,TGTGCCAGCAGCGTGACTAGTGGGACCGGGGAGCTGTTTTTT
TRBJ2-3,TRBV5-4,.,TRBD2,CASSLAEREGPDTQYF,TGTGCCAGCAGCTTGGCCGAGCGGGAGGGCCCAGATACGCAGTATTTT
TRBJ2-1,TRBV9,once,.,CASSTRQAAAHNEQFF,TGTGCCAGCAGCACCCGACAGGCCGCAGCCCACAATGAGCAGTTCTTC
TRBJ2-2,TRBV6-4,.,TRBD2,CASSLAGGTGELFF,TGTGCCAGCAGTCTAGCGGGAGGAACCGGGGAGCTGTTTTTT
TRBJ2-7,TRBV9,.,TRBD2,CASSQGLAGAVQYF,TGTGCCAGCAGCCAAGGACTAGCGGGAGCTGTGCAGTACTTC
TRBJ2-7,TRBV4-1,.,TRBD1,CASGFQGAREQYF,TGCGCCAGCGGGTTTCAGGGGGCGCGGGAGCAGTACTTC
TRBJ2-7,TRBV28,.,.,CASSSDTENVGEQYF,TGTGCCAGCAGTTCCGACACAGAGAATGTGGGCGAGCAGTACTTC
TRBJ2-5,TRBV7-9,.,.,CASSFSPPTAGFETQYF,TGTGCCAGCAGCTTTTCCCCCCCCACCGCAGGATTTGAGACCCAGTACTTC
TRBJ1-6,TRBV5-1,.,TRBD1,CASSPLEGANSPLHF,TGCGCCAGCAGCCCGCTTGAGGGGGCTAATTCACCCCTCCACTTT
TRBJ1-5,TRBV6-6,.,.,CASRDRSGNSNQPQHF,TGTGCCAGCAGAGATCGCTCAGGGAATAGCAATCAGCCCCAGCATTTT
TRBJ2-1,TRBV25-1,.,.,CASSPMVELEQFF,TGTGCCAGCAGTCCCATGGTTGAGCTTGAGCAGTTCTTC
TRBJ1-6,TRBV6-5,.,.,CASRFSTERTSPLHF,TGTGCCAGCAGATTTTCGACAGAGCGAACTTCACCCCTCCACTTT
TRBJ2-1,TRBV6-5,.,TRBD2,CASSRAGTQTEQFF,TGTGCCAGCAGTAGAGCGGGAACACAGACAGAGCAGTTCTTC
TRBJ2-2,TRBV5-6,.,TRBD2,CASSMGGTGELFF,TGTGCCAGCAGTATGGGGGGGACCGGGGAGCTGTTTTTT
TRBJ2-2,TRBV27,.,.,CASSLLAQGNTGELFF,TGTGCCAGCAGTTTGCTAGCGCAAGGAAACACCGGGGAGCTGTTTTTT
TRBJ1-1,TRBV6-1,few,.,CASSPRQEVNTEAFF,TGTGCCAGCAGCCCTAGACAGGAAGTGAACACTGAAGCTTTCTTT
TRBJ2-7,TRBV28,.,.,CASSGPPMSYEQYF,TGTGCCAGCAGTGGCCCTCCGATGTCCTACGAGCAGTACTTC
TRBJ2-4,TRBV13,.,TRBD1,CASSLGGGTGLKNIQYF,TGTGCCAGCAGCTTAGGCGGAGGGACAGGGTTAAAGAACATTCAGTACTTC
TRBJ2-5,TRBV28,.,TRBD1,CASSTDRGPGETQYF,TGTGCCAGCAGTACCGACAGGGGGCCCGGGGAGACCCAGTACTTC
TRBJ2-2,TRBV29-1,.,TRBD2,CSVLAGGESTGELFF,TGCAGCGTTCTAGCGGGAGGCGAGAGCACCGGGGAGCTGTTTTTT
TRBJ2-7,TRBV7-9,.,.,CASSQGTTYEQYF,TGTGCCAGCAGCCAGGGGACTACCTACGAGCAGTACTTC
TRBJ2-3,TRBV2,.,TRBD2,CASSAIAGPSTDTQYF,TGTGCCAGCAGTGCGATAGCGGGGCCCTCTACAGATACGCAGTATTTT
TRBJ1-2,TRBV5-1,large,.,CASSLQSGRADYGGYTF,TGCGCCAGCAGCTTGCAGTCTGGAAGGGCGGACTATGGTGGCTACACCTTC
TRBJ2-1,TRBV29-1,few,.,CSVGADNEQFF,TGCAGCGTTGGGGCAGACAATGAGCAGTTCTTC
TRBJ2-1,TRBV15,.,TRBD2,CATSRARGGGYNEQFF,TGTGCCACCAGCAGGGCACGGGGGGGAGGATACAATGAGCAGTTCTTC
TRBJ2-7,TRBV28,.,TRBD1,CASTSGQGYEQYF,TGTGCCAGCACTTCGGGACAGGGTTACGAGCAGTACTTC
TRBJ2-7,TRBV5-1,.,.,CASSTDYEQYF,TGCGCCAGCAGTACAGACTACGAGCAGTACTTC
TRBJ1-4,TRBV27,.,.,CASSYQGRTNEKLFF,TGTGCCAGCAGTTACCAGGGAAGAACTAATGAAAAACTGTTTTTT
TRBJ1-1,TRBV29-1,.,TRBD1,CSVIGTGVTEAFF,TGCAGCGTTATTGGGACAGGGGTTACTGAAGCTTTCTTT
TRBJ2-2,TRBV28,.,.,CASKKTNTGELFF,TGTGCCAGCAAGAAGACTAACACCGGGGAGCTGTTTTTT
TRBJ2-1,TRBV4-1,.,.,CASSQELATRRGGQFF,TGCGCCAGCAGCCAAGAGCTAGCGACCCGACGTGGGGGGCAGTTCTTC
TRBJ2-1,TRBV5-1,.,TRBD2,CASSHQGRTSPYNEQFF,TGCGCCAGCAGCCACCAGGGGCGGACTAGCCCCTACAATGAGCAGTTCTTC
TRBJ2-2,TRBV5-1,.,.,CASSLAGGTSGGTGELFF,TGCGCCAGCAGCTTGGCCGGCGGGACTTCAGGGGGGACCGGGGAGCTGTTTTTT
TRBJ1-1,TRBV28,.,.,CASRPVGQRAAFF,TGTGCCAGCAGGCCCGTAGGACAGAGGGCGGCTTTCTTT
TRBJ2-3,TRBV28,.,TRBD2,CASSSPGGGGTDTQYF,TGTGCCAGCAGTTCCCCCGGCGGGGGTGGCACAGATACGCAGTATTTT
TRBJ2-7,TRBV28,.,TRBD1,CASSSGTGVYSYEQYF,TGTGCCAGCAGTTCCGGGACAGGGGTATACTCCTACGAGCAGTACTTC
TRBJ2-7,TRBV7-2,.,.,CASSLFNEQYF,TGTGCCAGCAGCTTATTTAACGAGCAGTACTTC